Following are 24 T cell receptor beta chains from one sample sequenced in a study of blood T cell repertoires in COVID-19. Using immunoSEQ multiplex PCR, the repertoire was profiled, and TCRdb retains in-frame clones only, with some absent. Among more than 100,000 clones listed, 60% to 85% were seen once. Material: peripheral blood. The receptors shown here come from a man aged 65 to 79 with acute or convalescent COVID-19.

V is TRBV20-1 and J is TRBJ1-2; D call uncertain. CDR1 is DFQATT, CDR2 SNEGSKA, per germline (reference sequence). Trimming removed 3 bases from V and 2 bases from J, with 10 bases in between. This CDR3 spans 13 amino acids. In DNA form, the CDR3 reads TGCAGTGCTAGTCTACAGTTCAACTATGGCTACACCTTC. Its translation is CSASLQFNYGYTF.

This chain uses TRBV18 with TRBJ1-1; D unclear. The CDR3 spans 13 residues. Trimming pared 6 bases from V and 1 base from J, leaving 9 bases between. Germline assignment: CDR1 KGHSH and CDR2 LQKENI. The CDR3 is CASSAGRNTEAFF. In DNA, the CDR3 is TGTGCCAGCTCTGCAGGCCGGAACACTGAAGCTTTCTTT.

This chain joins TRBV2 and TRBJ2-7; D is unresolved. Looked up from germline, CDR1 is SNHLY and CDR2 is FYNNEI. The CDR3 length is 12 residues. V lost 5 bases to trimming and J lost 3 bases, with 8 bases between them. Written as DNA, the CDR3 is TGTGCCAGCAGTACAGAACACTACGAGCAGTACTTC. The encoded protein is CASSTEHYEQYF.

The gene calls are TRBV6-6 and TRBJ1-1, with TRBD1 as a possible D gene (5 bases). The germline gives CDR1 MNHNY, CDR2 SVGAGI (reference sequence). Between the trimmed V and J ends, which lost 5 bases and 6 bases, there was a span of 7 bases. CDR3 length: 11 amino acids. In nucleotides, the CDR3 is TGTGCCAGCAGTGCCAGGGCTGAAGCTTTCTTT. Its translation: CASSARAEAFF.

This clone was recorded at least ten times. The rearrangement links TRBV10-1 to TRBJ2-7; tentatively, D is TRBD2 (5 bases). Trimming stripped 7 bases from V and 2 bases from J, with 12 bases between. Germline CDR1 is WNHNN and CDR2 is SYGVQD (reference sequence). The CDR3 has 13 residues. CDR3 sequence reads: CASTGVWAYEQYF. DNA for the CDR3: TGCGCCAGCACCGGGGTTTGGGCCTACGAGCAGTACTTC.

This chain uses TRBV7-9 with TRBJ2-1, with a tentative D call TRBD1 (7 bases). The CDR3 is made up of 15 amino acids. Germline values: CDR1 SEHNR, CDR2 FQNEAQ (reference sequence). Between the trimmed V and J ends, which lost 8 bases and 4 bases, there was a span of 18 bases. The CDR3 is CASGVGSGGYNEQFF. DNA for the CDR3: TGTGCCAGCGGTGTTGGATCAGGGGGGTACAATGAGCAGTTCTTC.

This chain links TRBV28 with TRBJ2-4; 7 positions match TRBD1. The CDR3 sequence is 13 residues long. V lost 7 bases and J lost 6; bases outside the gene matches: 6. Germline CDR1 is MDHEN and CDR2 is SYDVKM. CDR3 protein: CASNPGQINIQYF. CDR3 bases: TGTGCCAGCAATCCGGGACAGATAAACATTCAGTACTTC.

This sequence joins TRBV7-9 and TRBJ1-2, with D tentatively TRBD1 (5 bases). Trimming stripped 5 bases from V and 0 bases from J, with 16 bases between. Germline loops: CDR1 SEHNR, CDR2 FQNEAQ (reference sequence). The CDR3 runs 16 residues. CDR3 in DNA: TGTGCCAGCAGCGCGTCAGGCGGGGGTCCTAACTATGGCTACACCTTC. It yields the protein CASSASGGGPNYGYTF.

The rearrangement links TRBV11-2 to TRBJ2-7; 8 bases are a match to TRBD1. Germline V gene data show CDR1 as SGHAT and CDR2 as FQNNGV. V was pared by 1 base and J by 10 bases, with 6 bases of the junction left unmatched. The CDR3 totals 13 residues. CDR3 protein: CASSLARTGKQYF. CDR3 nucleotides: TGTGCCAGCAGCTTAGCTCGGACAGGGAAACAGTACTTC.

V usage is TRBV29-1 and J usage is TRBJ1-4, with D possibly TRBD1 on 5 matching bases. V was shortened by 1 base and J by 6 bases, with 15 bases between the two germline ends. The CDR3 is 15 amino acids. Per germline, CDR1 SQVTM and CDR2 ANQGSEA. The CDR3 DNA follows: TGCAGCGTTGAAGGTGGTCAGGGTGGTTATGAAAAACTGTTTTTT. Amino acids: CSVEGGQGGYEKLFF.

The V gene is TRBV7-9, the J gene TRBJ1-6, with D uncertain. The CDR3 is 18 residues long. Trimming stripped 2 bases from V and 0 bases from J, with 14 bases between. Germline V CDR1 and CDR2: SEHNR, FQNEAQ (reference sequence). The CDR3 nucleotides are TGTGCCAGCAGCTTATCCTCCGGAGTTAGCTCCTATAATTCACCCCTCCACTTT. It encodes CASSLSSGVSSYNSPLHF.

The chain joins TRBV27 to TRBJ2-7; TRBD1 is a possible D gene (6 bases). Germline V CDR1 and CDR2: MNHEY, SMNVEV (reference sequence). This CDR3 contains 14 residues. V was pared by 5 bases and J by 0 bases, with 11 bases between. The CDR3: CASSAGTYSYEQYF. The CDR3 DNA reads TGTGCCAGCAGTGCCGGGACATACTCCTACGAGCAGTACTTC.

The chain combines TRBV14 with TRBJ1-1, with 7 positions matching TRBD1. J lost 1 base, V lost 7 bases, and 3 bases had no gene match. Per the germline V gene, CDR1 is SGHDN and CDR2 is FVKESK. CDR3 length: 13 amino acids. The CDR3 nucleotides are TGTGCCAGCAAACAGGGGACGAACACTGAAGCTTTCTTT. Amino acids: CASKQGTNTEAFF.

The chain combines TRBV7-3 with TRBJ1-6, with unresolved D. Germline CDR1 reads SGHTA; CDR2 reads FQGTGA. Trimming took off 5 bases at V and 3 bases at J, with 2 bases between the two ends. This CDR3 is 12 amino acids long. The CDR3 is CASSHYNSPLHF. CDR3 sequence (DNA): TGTGCCAGCAGCCACTATAATTCACCCCTCCACTTT.

This clone was observed a few times. The rearrangement joins TRBV11-3 to TRBJ1-2; TRBD1 matches 10 bases. This CDR3 comprises 11 residues. V shed 5 bases, J shed 14 bases, and the junction held 5 bases outside the gene matches. Germline assignment: CDR1 SGHNT and CDR2 YENEEA. The CDR3 nucleotides are TGTGCCAGCAGCCCCGGACAGGGGGGGACCTTC. Translating it yields CASSPGQGGTF.

The chain employs TRBV19 and TRBJ1-1, with D uncertain. Trimming left V 7 bases short and J 1 base short, with 13 bases between. CDR1 LNHDA and CDR2 SQIVND come from the germline V gene (reference sequence). This CDR3 contains 14 residues. The CDR3 loop reads CASKRSETNTEAFF. The CDR3 DNA reads TGTGCCAGTAAGAGGTCGGAGACGAACACTGAAGCTTTCTTT.

V and J are TRBV9 and TRBJ1-5; no definite D call. The CDR3 runs to 15 residues. Trimming cost V 2 bases and J 0 bases, with 9 bases left between them. Germline loops: CDR1 SGDLS, CDR2 YYNGEE. The DNA for the CDR3 is TGTGCCAGCAGCGTTCACGGGGATAGCAATCAGCCCCAGCATTTT. Translated, it gives CASSVHGDSNQPQHF.

The chain employs TRBV5-4 and TRBJ2-7; TRBD1 matches at 11 bases. Germline V CDR1 and CDR2: SGHNT, YYREEE (reference sequence). V was clipped by 4 bases and J by 3 bases; unmatched bases: 6. The CDR3 has 15 amino acids. CDR3 protein: CASSRGGQGDYEQYF. The CDR3 nucleotides read TGTGCCAGCAGCCGGGGGGGACAGGGGGACTACGAGCAGTACTTC.

The genes are TRBV12-3 or TRBV12-4 and TRBJ1-1; 7 nucleotides agree with TRBD1. The CDR3 consists of 13 residues. J lost 3 bases, V lost 2 bases, and 0 bases had no gene match. The CDR3 DNA reads TGTGCCAGCAGTTTAACAGGGGACACTGAAGCTTTCTTT. The encoded protein is CASSLTGDTEAFF.

CDR3 region: CASSVRGQGGYNEQFF. For the CDR3, the DNA is TGTGCCAGTAGCGTTAGAGGACAGGGGGGTTACAATGAGCAGTTCTTC. The rearrangement uses TRBV19 and TRBJ2-1; 10 nucleotides agree with TRBD1. Germline CDR1 and CDR2: LNHDA and SQIVND (reference sequence). Losses at the gene ends were 6 bases for V and 4 bases for J; bases not matched to a gene: 9. The CDR3 is 16 amino acids.

This rearrangement joins TRBV29-1 to TRBJ1-1; unclear D gene. From germline, CDR1 is SQVTM and CDR2 ANQGSEA. The CDR3 loop spans 11 amino acids. V was clipped by 3 bases and J by 7 bases, with 9 bases between them. In nucleotides, the CDR3 is TGCAGCGTTGATTCACGGGATGAAGCTTTCTTT. This gives the protein CSVDSRDEAFF. Based on the CDR3 plus reference TRBV29-1 and TRBJ1-1, the full variable domain is SAVISQKPSRDICQRGTSLTIQCQVDSQVTMMFWYRQQPGQSLTLIATANQGSEATYESGFVIDKFPISRPNLTFSTLTVSNMSPEDSSIYLCSVDSRDEAFFGQGTRLTVV.

This chain links TRBV6-2 or TRBV6-3 with TRBJ2-2; the match to TRBD1 covers 8 bases. The germline gives CDR1 MNHEY, CDR2 SVGEGT. The V segment lost 5 bases and the J segment 4 bases; nucleotides outside the gene matches: 21. The CDR3 contains 20 residues. CDR3 nucleotide sequence: TGTGCCAGCAGTGTGCCGCCGGGACAGGATCATAGGAGGAGCACCGGGGAGCTGTTTTTT. Translating gives CASSVPPGQDHRRSTGELFF.

The V gene is TRBV7-2, the J gene TRBJ1-1, with D unclear. Germline V gives CDR1 SGHTA, CDR2 FQGNSA. The CDR3 spans 13 residues. The V and J ends lost 1 base and 3 bases respectively, with 6 bases between them. CDR3 DNA: TGTGCCAGCAGCTTAGGCGGCGACACTGAAGCTTTCTTT. This sequence encodes CASSLGGDTEAFF.

The chain couples TRBV2 to TRBJ2-1, with 8 nucleotides matching TRBD2. With V trimmed by 6 bases and J by 0 bases, 10 bases remained unmatched. Germline CDR1 reads SNHLY; CDR2 reads FYNNEI. This CDR3 region has 17 residues. The CDR3 DNA reads TGTGCCAGCAGCCCAAGCGGGGGCCGCATCTCCTACAATGAGCAGTTCTTC. Its protein product is CASSPSGGRISYNEQFF.